One sample yielded the 27 T cell receptor beta chains listed below, sequenced in a study of T cell responses to AZD1222 COVID-19 vaccine. This table comes from immunoSEQ multiplex PCR, and its TCRdb copy is limited to in-frame clones, with some not included. This sample has 120,000 or so clones, with approximately 86% found just once. The sample in question was peripheral blood, obtained on day 0 of AZD1222 vaccination. The receptors derive from an adult in good health.

The CDR3 sequence is CASTGKHSGNTIYF. The CDR3 DNA is TGTGCCAGCACAGGAAAACACTCTGGAAACACCATATATTTT. The chain uses TRBV25-1 and TRBJ1-3; no clear D gene. CDR3 length: 14 amino acids. Germline V lookup: CDR1 MGHDK, CDR2 SYGVNS. The V gene lost 7 bases and the J gene lost 0 bases, with 10 bases spanning the gap. The whole variable domain, filled in from reference TRBV25-1 and TRBJ1-3, reads EADIYQTPRYLVIGTGKKITLECSQTMGHDKMYWYQQDPGMELHLIHYSYGVNSTEKGDLSSESTVSRIRTEHFPLTLESARPSHTSQYLCASTGKHSGNTIYFGEGSWLTVV.

The V gene is TRBV7-3, the J gene TRBJ2-7; D perhaps matches TRBD1 (6 bases). This CDR3 region has 14 residues. Germline V gives CDR1 SGHTA, CDR2 FQGTGA. V shed 0 bases and J shed 5 bases, with 11 bases lying between them. The CDR3 spells CASSLTGPGDEQYF. CDR3 DNA sequence: TGTGCCAGCAGCTTAACGGGGCCAGGGGACGAGCAGTACTTC.

The chain carries TRBV25-1 and TRBJ1-1; D is unclear. The CDR3 runs 11 residues. Per germline, CDR1 MGHDK and CDR2 SYGVNS. V lost 5 bases and J 5 bases, leaving 6 bases between the germline ends. CDR3 sequence: CASSSKTEAFF. Written as DNA, the CDR3 is TGTGCCAGCAGTTCTAAAACTGAAGCTTTCTTT. Complete variable domain (other parts from reference TRBV25-1 and TRBJ1-1): EADIYQTPRYLVIGTGKKITLECSQTMGHDKMYWYQQDPGMELHLIHYSYGVNSTEKGDLSSESTVSRIRTEHFPLTLESARPSHTSQYLCASSSKTEAFFGQGTRLTVV.

CDR3 loop: CAWSGGGEYEQYF. The CDR3 region has the DNA TGTGCCTGGAGCGGGGGGGGCGAGTACGAGCAGTACTTC. The V and J genes are TRBV30 and TRBJ2-7; 8 positions match TRBD2. V was pared by 3 bases and J by 4 bases, with 5 bases of the junction left unmatched. This CDR3 contains 13 residues. Germline V gene lookup returns CDR1 GTSNPN and CDR2 SVGIG (reference sequence).

The J gene is TRBJ1-1, the V gene TRBV30; D perhaps matches TRBD1 (5 bases). The CDR3 has 13 amino acids. Germline CDR1 is GTSNPN and CDR2 is SVGIG (reference sequence). V was shortened by 2 bases and J by 4 bases, with 11 bases between the two germline ends. CDR3 amino acids: CAWSRRGGTEAFF. CDR3 bases: TGTGCCTGGAGTCGTAGGGGAGGCACTGAAGCTTTCTTT.

V usage is TRBV19 and J usage is TRBJ1-4; D remains unclear. In germline, CDR1 is LNHDA, CDR2 SQIVND (reference sequence). Trimming took 6 bases from V and 5 from J, leaving 13 bases between them. The CDR3 runs 14 residues. CDR3 in amino acids: CASRPWALNEKLFF. Written as DNA, the CDR3 is TGTGCCAGTAGACCTTGGGCCTTGAATGAAAAACTGTTTTTT.

This chain joins TRBV5-4 and TRBJ2-5; 11 bases map to TRBD2. The ends lost 0 bases at V and 2 bases at J; junction bases unmatched: 6. Looked up from germline, CDR1 is SGHNT and CDR2 is YYREEE (reference sequence). The CDR3 is 17 amino acids. The CDR3 nucleotides are TGTGCCAGCAGCTTGGCTACTAGCGGGGGTCTACAAGAGACCCAGTACTTC. It codes for CASSLATSGGLQETQYF. Using reference TRBV5-4 and TRBJ2-5 for the parts outside the CDR3, the full variable domain is ETGVTQSPTHLIKTRGQQVTLRCSSQSGHNTVSWYQQALGQGPQFIFQYYREEENGRGNFPPRFSGLQFPNYSSELNVNALELDDSALYLCASSLATSGGLQETQYFGPGTRLLVL.

J is TRBJ1-1 and V is TRBV29-1, with 9 bases matching TRBD1. The CDR3 totals 11 residues. The V gene end was trimmed by 7 bases and the J gene end by 11 bases; junction bases not matched to a gene: 8. The germline gives CDR1 SQVTM, CDR2 ANQGSEA. CDR3 DNA: TGCAGCGAGACACAGGGGGCAGGGGCTTTCTTT. This sequence encodes CSETQGAGAFF.

V is TRBV11-1 and J is TRBJ1-1; 7 nucleotides align to TRBD1. Per the germline V gene, CDR1 is SGHAT and CDR2 is FQDESV (reference sequence). The J segment lost 6 bases and the V segment lost 7 bases, leaving 11 bases of the junction unmatched. The CDR3 is 14 amino acids. CDR3 protein: CASTFLAGGSEAFF. CDR3 sequence (DNA): TGTGCCAGCACCTTCCTCGCAGGGGGTTCTGAAGCTTTCTTT. The full variable domain, in which reference TRBV11-1 and TRBJ1-1 provide the parts outside the CDR3, is EAEVAQSPRYKITEKSQAVAFWCDPISGHATLYWYRQILGQGPELLVQFQDESVVDDSQLPKDRFSAERLKGVDSTLKIQPAELGDSAMYLCASTFLAGGSEAFFGQGTRLTVV.

This clone has just a few counts. The rearrangement links TRBV27 to TRBJ1-1; D is possibly TRBD1 (5 bases). With 2 bases removed from V and 2 bases from J, the gap between germline ends came to 9 bases. Germline V gene data show CDR1 as MNHEY and CDR2 as SMNVEV (reference sequence). The CDR3 totals 14 residues. The CDR3 DNA reads as TGTGCCAGCAGTTTAGTCGGGGGAAACACTGAAGCTTTCTTT. Its translation: CASSLVGGNTEAFF.

With regard to this clone: A read error may account for a junction end that differs from germline. V gene TRBV28 combines with J gene TRBJ1-3, with 7 bases fitting TRBD1. CDR3 length: 11 residues. The V gene's germline CDR1 is MDHEN and CDR2 SYDVKM. The CDR3 bases are TGTGCCAGCACCTACCTTGGACAGGCCAATTTT. It encodes CASTYLGQANF.

This chain uses TRBV6-5 with TRBJ1-5; no definite D call. The germline V and J ends were trimmed by 6 bases and 2 bases, with 14 bases remaining between them. CDR3 length: 15 residues. CDR1 and CDR2 (germline): MNHEY, SVGAGI. The chain's CDR3 is CASSREGVGNQPQHF. In DNA, the CDR3 is TGTGCCAGCAGCAGAGAGGGTGTAGGCAATCAGCCCCAGCATTTT.

V usage is TRBV28 and J usage is TRBJ1-2; D unresolved. Germline values: CDR1 MDHEN, CDR2 SYDVKM. V lost 6 bases, J lost 3 bases, and 8 bases lay in between. The CDR3 totals 12 residues. Here the CDR3 DNA reads TGTGCCAGCAGAACCGGGGACTATGGCTACACCTTC. It translates to CASRTGDYGYTF.

The V gene is TRBV13, the J gene TRBJ2-7; 7 bases match TRBD1. Germline V gene data show CDR1 as PRHDT and CDR2 as FYEKMQ (reference sequence). Trimming removed 5 bases from V and 3 bases from J; junction bases left unmatched: 10. This CDR3 contains 15 residues. The CDR3 bases are TGTGCCAGCAGCCCCTCGACAGGGTCTGGCTACGAGCAGTACTTC. It is translated as CASSPSTGSGYEQYF.

The V and J genes are TRBV5-4 and TRBJ2-3, with 9 bases lining up with TRBD2. Germline CDR1 SGHNT, CDR2 YYREEE (reference sequence). The CDR3 is 16 amino acids. Germline trimming cut 4 bases from V and 2 bases from J; bases unmatched to any gene: 8. CDR3 sequence (DNA): TGTGCCAGCAGCCCCCGGGCGGGGGGGCCCACAGATACGCAGTATTTT. Its protein is CASSPRAGGPTDTQYF.

J is TRBJ2-2 and V is TRBV16; maybe TRBD1 (6 bases). The V and J ends lost 3 bases and 1 base respectively, with 9 bases between them. There are 15 residues in the CDR3. Germline CDR1 reads KGHSY; CDR2 reads FQNENV. The CDR3 loop reads CASSQRGQNTGELFF. For the CDR3, the DNA is TGTGCCAGCAGCCAGAGGGGACAGAACACCGGGGAGCTGTTTTTT.

The V call is TRBV28, the J call TRBJ2-7, with 7 bases matching TRBD2. The CDR3 is 16 residues long. Losses at the gene ends were 4 bases for V and 2 bases for J; bases not matched to a gene: 11. Germline V lookup: CDR1 MDHEN, CDR2 SYDVKM. The CDR3 DNA reads as TGTGCCAGCAGTTCCCCCTCGACTAGCCGTACCTACGAGCAGTACTTC. Its translation: CASSSPSTSRTYEQYF.

This chain uses TRBV9 with TRBJ1-6; D gene uncertain. Germline CDR1 and CDR2: SGDLS and YYNGEE. This CDR3 region has 14 residues. V was cut by 0 bases and J by 9 bases, with 10 bases left in between. The CDR3 bases are TGTGCCAGCAGCGTAGGTACATTGGGTTCACCCCTCCACTTT. This sequence encodes CASSVGTLGSPLHF.

The J gene is TRBJ2-3, the V gene TRBV11-2; D unclear. There are 12 residues in the CDR3. Deletions cut 5 bases from V and 4 bases from J, with 7 bases between. CDR1 is SGHAT, CDR2 FQNNGV, per germline. The CDR3 region has the DNA TGTGCCAGCAGCCTACGGGCAGATACGCAGTATTTT. It codes for CASSLRADTQYF.

The chain carries TRBV4-1 and TRBJ1-2; 7 bases agree with TRBD1. This CDR3 has 15 residues. The trim removed 4 bases at V and 2 bases at J, leaving 7 bases unmatched. From germline, CDR1 is MGHRA and CDR2 YSYEKL. CDR3 region: CASSPGGQSNYGYTF. DNA for the CDR3: TGCGCCAGCAGCCCAGGGGGACAGTCCAACTATGGCTACACCTTC.

The V call is TRBV13, the J call TRBJ2-1; TRBD1 agrees at 7 bases. The CDR3 runs to 16 residues. The ends lost 1 base at V and 5 bases at J; junction bases unmatched: 8. Germline V CDR1 and CDR2: PRHDT, FYEKMQ (reference sequence). Written as DNA, the CDR3 is TGTGCCAGCAGCTTAGAATACAGGGGTACAGACAATGAGCAGTTCTTC. It codes for CASSLEYRGTDNEQFF.

The genes are TRBV14 and TRBJ1-6; D gene unclear. Per the germline V gene, CDR1 is SGHDN and CDR2 is FVKESK. With 3 bases removed from V and 9 bases from J, the gap between germline ends came to 6 bases. This CDR3 spans 12 amino acids. CDR3 in amino acids: CASSQGFSPLHF. The CDR3 DNA reads TGTGCCAGCAGCCAGGGATTTTCACCCCTCCACTTT.

The chain links TRBV7-9 to TRBJ1-2; D gene ambiguous. The CDR3 loop spans 13 amino acids. Germline values: CDR1 SEHNR, CDR2 FQNEAQ (reference sequence). V lost 1 base, J lost 3 bases, and 6 bases lay in between. The CDR3 sequence: CASSLDSHYGYTF. For the CDR3, the DNA is TGTGCCAGCAGCTTAGACAGTCACTATGGCTACACCTTC.

The V and J genes are TRBV4-3 and TRBJ1-6, with a tentative D call TRBD1 (6 bases). This CDR3 has 15 amino acids. Between the trimmed V and J ends, which lost 0 bases and 4 bases, there was a span of 7 bases. Germline loops: CDR1 LGHNA, CDR2 YSLEER. The CDR3 DNA is TGCGCCAGCAGCCAAGATGGGACATATAATTCACCCCTCCACTTT. Translation: CASSQDGTYNSPLHF.

The genes are TRBV4-1 and TRBJ1-6; 8 positions agree with TRBD1. The CDR3 totals 14 residues. V was pared by 5 bases and J by 6 bases, with 3 bases of the junction left unmatched. CDR1 and CDR2 (germline): MGHRA, YSYEKL. Here the CDR3 reads CASSIDRGNSPLHF. CDR3 nucleotides: TGCGCCAGCAGCATCGACAGGGGTAATTCACCCCTCCACTTT.

The genes are TRBV19 and TRBJ1-2; D call uncertain. The CDR3 totals 13 residues. V was cut by 4 bases and J by 4 bases, with 10 bases left in between. Germline CDR1 is LNHDA and CDR2 is SQIVND (reference sequence). The DNA for the CDR3 is TGTGCCAGTAGTACTGGACGGATCTATGGCTACACCTTC. Translated: CASSTGRIYGYTF.

This chain links TRBV28 with TRBJ1-5; 10 bases line up with TRBD1. The trim removed 0 bases at V and 6 bases at J, leaving 8 bases unmatched. The CDR3 contains 17 residues. Germline V gene lookup returns CDR1 MDHEN and CDR2 SYDVKM. The CDR3 region has the DNA TGTGCCAGCAGTTTATGGTGGGACAGGGGCGCGGGTCAGCCCCAGCATTTT. It encodes CASSLWWDRGAGQPQHF.